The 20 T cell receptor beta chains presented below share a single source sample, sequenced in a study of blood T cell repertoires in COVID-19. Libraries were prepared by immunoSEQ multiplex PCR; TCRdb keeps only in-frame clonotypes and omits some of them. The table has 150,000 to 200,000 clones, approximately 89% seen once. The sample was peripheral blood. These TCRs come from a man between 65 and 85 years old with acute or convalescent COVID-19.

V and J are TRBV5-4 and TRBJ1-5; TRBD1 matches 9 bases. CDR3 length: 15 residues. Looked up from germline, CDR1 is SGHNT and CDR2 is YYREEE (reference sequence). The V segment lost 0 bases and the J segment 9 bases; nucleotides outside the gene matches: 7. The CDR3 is CASSLDAGQGLPQHF. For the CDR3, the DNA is TGTGCCAGCAGCTTGGATGCTGGACAGGGGTTGCCCCAGCATTTT.

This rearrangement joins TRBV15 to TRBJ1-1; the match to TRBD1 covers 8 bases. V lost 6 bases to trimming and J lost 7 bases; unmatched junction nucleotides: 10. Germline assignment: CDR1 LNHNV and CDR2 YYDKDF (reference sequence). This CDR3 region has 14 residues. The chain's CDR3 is CATRSGQAAFEAFF. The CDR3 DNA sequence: TGTGCCACCAGGTCGGGACAGGCGGCTTTTGAAGCTTTCTTT.

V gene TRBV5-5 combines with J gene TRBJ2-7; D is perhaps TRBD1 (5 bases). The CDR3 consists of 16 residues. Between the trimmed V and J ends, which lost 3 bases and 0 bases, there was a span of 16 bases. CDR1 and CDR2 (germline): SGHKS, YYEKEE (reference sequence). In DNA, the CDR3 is TGTGCCAGCAGCTCCACACTCCAGGGTGGCTCCTACGAGCAGTACTTC. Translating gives CASSSTLQGGSYEQYF. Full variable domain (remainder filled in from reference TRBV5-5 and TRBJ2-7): DAGVTQSPTHLIKTRGQQVTLRCSPISGHKSVSWYQQVLGQGPQFIFQYYEKEERGRGNFPDRFSARQFPNYSSELNVNALLLGDSALYLCASSSTLQGGSYEQYFGPGTRLTVT.

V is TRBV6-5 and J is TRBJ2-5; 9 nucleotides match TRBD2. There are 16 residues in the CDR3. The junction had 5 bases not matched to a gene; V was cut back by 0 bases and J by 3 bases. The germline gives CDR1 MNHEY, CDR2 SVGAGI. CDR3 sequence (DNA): TGTGCCAGCAGTTACTCCAGCGGGGGGCCCGAAGAGACCCAGTACTTC. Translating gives CASSYSSGGPEETQYF.

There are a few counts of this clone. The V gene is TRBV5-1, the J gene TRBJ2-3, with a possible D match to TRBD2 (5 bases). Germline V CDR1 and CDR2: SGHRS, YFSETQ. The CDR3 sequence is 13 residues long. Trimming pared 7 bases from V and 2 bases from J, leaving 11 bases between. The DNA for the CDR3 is TGCGCCAGCGGGAGAGTCTCCACAGATACGCAGTATTTT. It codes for CASGRVSTDTQYF.

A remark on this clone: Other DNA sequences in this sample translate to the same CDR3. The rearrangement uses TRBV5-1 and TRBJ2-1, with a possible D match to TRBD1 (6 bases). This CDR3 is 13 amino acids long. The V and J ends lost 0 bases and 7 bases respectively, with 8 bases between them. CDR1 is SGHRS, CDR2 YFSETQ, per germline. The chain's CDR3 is CASSLGQGNEQFF. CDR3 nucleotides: TGCGCCAGCAGCTTGGGGCAGGGGAATGAGCAGTTCTTC.

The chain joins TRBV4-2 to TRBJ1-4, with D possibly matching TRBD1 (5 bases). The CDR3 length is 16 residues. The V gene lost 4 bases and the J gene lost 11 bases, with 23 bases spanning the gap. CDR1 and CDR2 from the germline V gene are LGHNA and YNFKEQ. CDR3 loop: CASSPRRDGVAGKLFF. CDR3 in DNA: TGTGCCAGCAGCCCACGGAGGGACGGGGTAGCCGGCAAACTGTTTTTT.

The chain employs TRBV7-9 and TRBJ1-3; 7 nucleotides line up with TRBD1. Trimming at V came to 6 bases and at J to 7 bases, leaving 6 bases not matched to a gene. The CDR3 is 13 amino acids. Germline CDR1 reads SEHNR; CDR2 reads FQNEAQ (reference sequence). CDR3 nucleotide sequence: TGTGCCAGCAGGGGGGGACAGTACAACACCATATATTTT. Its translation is CASRGGQYNTIYF.

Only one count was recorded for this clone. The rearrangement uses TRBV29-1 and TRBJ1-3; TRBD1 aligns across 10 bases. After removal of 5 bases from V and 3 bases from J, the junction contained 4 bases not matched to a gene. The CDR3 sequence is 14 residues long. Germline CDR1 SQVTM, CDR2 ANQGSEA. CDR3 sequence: CSVQTGGGGNTIYF. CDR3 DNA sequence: TGCAGCGTTCAGACAGGGGGCGGTGGAAACACCATATATTTT.

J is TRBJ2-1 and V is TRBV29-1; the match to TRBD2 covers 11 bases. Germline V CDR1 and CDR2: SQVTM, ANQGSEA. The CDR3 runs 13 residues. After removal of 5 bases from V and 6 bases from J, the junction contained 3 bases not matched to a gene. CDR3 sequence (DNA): TGCAGCGTTTTGCTAGCGGGGGGCAATGAGCAGTTCTTC. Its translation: CSVLLAGGNEQFF.

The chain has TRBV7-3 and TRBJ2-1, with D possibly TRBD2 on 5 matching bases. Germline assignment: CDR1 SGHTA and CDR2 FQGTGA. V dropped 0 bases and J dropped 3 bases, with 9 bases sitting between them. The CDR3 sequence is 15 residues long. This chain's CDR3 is CASSLTPTSYNEQFF. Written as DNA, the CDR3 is TGTGCCAGCAGCTTAACTCCCACTAGCTACAATGAGCAGTTCTTC.

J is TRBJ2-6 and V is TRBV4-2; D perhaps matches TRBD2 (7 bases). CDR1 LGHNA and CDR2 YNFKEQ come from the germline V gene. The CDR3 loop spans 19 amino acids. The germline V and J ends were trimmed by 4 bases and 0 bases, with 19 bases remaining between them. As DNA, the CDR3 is TGTGCCAGCAGCCTAACACTGGCGGGGGCGGGCTCTGGGGCCAACGTCCTGACTTTC. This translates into CASSLTLAGAGSGANVLTF.

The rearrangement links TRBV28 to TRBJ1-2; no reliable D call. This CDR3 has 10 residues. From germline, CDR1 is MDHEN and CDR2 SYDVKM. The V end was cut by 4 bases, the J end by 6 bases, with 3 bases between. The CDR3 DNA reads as TGTGCCAGCAGTTCAAATGGCTACACCTTC. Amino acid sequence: CASSSNGYTF.

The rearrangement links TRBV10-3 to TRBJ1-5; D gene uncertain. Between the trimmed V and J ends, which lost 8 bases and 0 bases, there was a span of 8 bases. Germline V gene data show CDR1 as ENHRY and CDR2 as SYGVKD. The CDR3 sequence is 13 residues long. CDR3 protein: CAIGGISNQPQHF. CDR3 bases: TGTGCCATCGGCGGCATTAGCAATCAGCCCCAGCATTTT.

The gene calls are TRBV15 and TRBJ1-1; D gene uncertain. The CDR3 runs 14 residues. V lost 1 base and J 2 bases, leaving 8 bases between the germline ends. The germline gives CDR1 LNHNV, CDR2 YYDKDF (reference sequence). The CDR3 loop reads CATSRGSDNTEAFF. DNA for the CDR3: TGTGCCACCAGCAGAGGTAGCGATAACACTGAAGCTTTCTTT.

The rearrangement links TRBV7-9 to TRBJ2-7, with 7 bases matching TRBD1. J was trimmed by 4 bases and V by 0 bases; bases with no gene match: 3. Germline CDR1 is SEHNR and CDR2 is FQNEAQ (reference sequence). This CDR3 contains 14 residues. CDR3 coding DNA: TGTGCCAGCAGCTTAGCCGGGACAGATTACGAGCAGTACTTC. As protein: CASSLAGTDYEQYF.

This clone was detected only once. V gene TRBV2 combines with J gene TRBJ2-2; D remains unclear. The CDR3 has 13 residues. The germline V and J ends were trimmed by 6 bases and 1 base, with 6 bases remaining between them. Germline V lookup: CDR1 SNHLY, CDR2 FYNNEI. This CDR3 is CASRTENTGELFF. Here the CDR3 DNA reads TGTGCCAGCAGAACAGAGAACACCGGGGAGCTGTTTTTT.

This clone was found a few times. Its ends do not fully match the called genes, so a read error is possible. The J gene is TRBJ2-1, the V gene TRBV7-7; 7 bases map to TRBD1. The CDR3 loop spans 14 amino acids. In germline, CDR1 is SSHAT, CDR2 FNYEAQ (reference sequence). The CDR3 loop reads CASSLDRASGEQFF. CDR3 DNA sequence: TGTGCTAGCAGCCTCGACAGGGCTTCGGGTGAGCAGTTCTTC.

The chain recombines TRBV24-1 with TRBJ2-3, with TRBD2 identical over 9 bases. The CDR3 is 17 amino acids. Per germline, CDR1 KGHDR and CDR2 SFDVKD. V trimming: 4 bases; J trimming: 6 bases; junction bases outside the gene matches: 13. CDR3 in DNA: TGTGCCACCAGTGACCCGGAAGTCGCGGGAGGGCTGGATACGCAGTATTTT. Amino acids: CATSDPEVAGGLDTQYF.

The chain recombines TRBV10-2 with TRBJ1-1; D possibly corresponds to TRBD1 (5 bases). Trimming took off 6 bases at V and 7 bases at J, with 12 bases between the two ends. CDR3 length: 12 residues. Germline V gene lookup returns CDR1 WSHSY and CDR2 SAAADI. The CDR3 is CASRFGQGEAFF. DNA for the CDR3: TGCGCCAGCAGGTTCGGGCAGGGTGAAGCTTTCTTT.